This note documents a single T cell receptor beta chain sequence. Its antigen is not identified. The source of the sample is a study of regulatory T cells in long-lasting Graves disease. The study's findings and limits: Sharing of public clonotypes was greater in persistent patients (about 3,000) than in new patients (roughly 880).

Arm-PCR of CDR3 regions and iRepertoire HTBI primers were used to build TCR beta libraries. In the original analysis: Across samples, 55 to 75 TRBV and more than 13 TRBJ segments were found. TCRdb analysed the multiplex PCR reads with MiXCR anew, one entry per CDR3 protein. The V and J calls and clone size come from TCRdb's table, not from the authors' own analysis. The repertoire holds around 460,000 distinct CDR3 sequences, with about 22% as singletons. Regarding time point: persistent/refractory GD, antithyroid drugs over 5 years with positive TRAb. The TCR library was made from RNA extracted from PBMCs. This clonotype originated in a female donor with Graves disease. Sequenced here: peripheral blood mononuclear cells (PBMCs), sampled when the disease was refractory, from a patient treated with antithyroid drugs.

The CDR3 reads CSARAGQGITGELFF. The CDR3, as DNA: TGCAGTGCTAGAGCGGGACAGGGGATCACCGGGGAGCTGTTTTTT. The chain joins TRBV20-1 to TRBJ2-2; 10 bases align to TRBD1. There are 15 residues in the CDR3. The germline CDR1 and CDR2 sequences are DFQATT and SNEGSKA (reference sequence). With V trimmed by 1 base and J by 4 bases, 3 bases remained unmatched.